The entry below gives a single T cell receptor beta chain sequence along with its context. The antigen is not known. CDR3 length: 17 amino acids. V was pared by 1 base and J by 0 bases, with 7 bases of the junction left unmatched. Germline V gene data show CDR1 as KGHSH and CDR2 as LQKENI. Primers included in the PCR were 60 Vbeta and 13 Jbeta primers. Authors' processing steps: In a later analysis, of roughly 73 million unique beta chains, about 11 million appeared in at least two donors. Only in-frame clones appear in the TCRdb table, and some are missing; sequencing was by immunoSEQ multiplex PCR. V, J and clone size derive from that table, while D and trimming were established from the DNA sequence. This sample contains approximately 93,000 clones. The data derive from a study of cytomegalovirus exposure and HLA in healthy donors. Study-level points and caveats: Using the classifier, cytomegalovirus status was reportedly diagnosed with high specificity and sensitivity.

Nominally healthy donors provided the samples, though records likely missed some immune exposures. The specimen sequenced was PBMCs. The chain carries TRBV18 and TRBJ1-1; 8 nucleotides agree with TRBD1. This receptor was taken from a woman aged 25 to 39 in good health and CMV-seronegative. CDR3 coding DNA: TGTGCCAGCTCACCACAGAGGACAGGGATTTTGAACACTGAAGCTTTCTTT. Encoded protein: CASSPQRTGILNTEAFF.